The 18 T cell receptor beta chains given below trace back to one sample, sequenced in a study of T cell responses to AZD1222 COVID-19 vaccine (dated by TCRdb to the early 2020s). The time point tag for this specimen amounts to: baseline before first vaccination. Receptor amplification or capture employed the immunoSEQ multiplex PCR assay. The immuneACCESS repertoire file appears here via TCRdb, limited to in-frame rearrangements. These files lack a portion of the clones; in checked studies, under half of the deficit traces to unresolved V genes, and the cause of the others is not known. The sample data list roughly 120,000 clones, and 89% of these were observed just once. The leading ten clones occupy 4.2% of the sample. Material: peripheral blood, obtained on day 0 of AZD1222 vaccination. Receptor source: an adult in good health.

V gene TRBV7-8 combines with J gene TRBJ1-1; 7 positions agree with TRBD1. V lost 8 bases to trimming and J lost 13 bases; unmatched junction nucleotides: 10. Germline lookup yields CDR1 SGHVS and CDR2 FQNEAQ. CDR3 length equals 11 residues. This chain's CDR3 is CASRLDRVDFF. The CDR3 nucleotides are TGTGCCAGCCGCCTTGACAGGGTCGATTTCTTT.

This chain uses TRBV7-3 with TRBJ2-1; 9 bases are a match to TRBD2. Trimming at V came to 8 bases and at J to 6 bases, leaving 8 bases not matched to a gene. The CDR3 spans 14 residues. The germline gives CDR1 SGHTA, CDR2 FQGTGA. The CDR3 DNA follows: TGTGCCAGCGGTAGCGGGAGCCCCCCCAATGAGCAGTTCTTC. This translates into CASGSGSPPNEQFF.

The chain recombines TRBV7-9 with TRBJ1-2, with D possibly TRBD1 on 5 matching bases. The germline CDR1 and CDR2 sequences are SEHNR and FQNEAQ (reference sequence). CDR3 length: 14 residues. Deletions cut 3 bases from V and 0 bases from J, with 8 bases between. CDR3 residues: CASSLGRANYGYTF. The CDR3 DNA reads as TGTGCCAGCAGCTTGGGACGGGCTAACTATGGCTACACCTTC.

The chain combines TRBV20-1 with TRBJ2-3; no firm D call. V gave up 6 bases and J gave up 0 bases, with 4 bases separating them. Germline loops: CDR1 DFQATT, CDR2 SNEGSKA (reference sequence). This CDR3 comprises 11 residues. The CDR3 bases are TGCAGTGCCAGTAGCACAGATACGCAGTATTTT. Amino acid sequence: CSASSTDTQYF.

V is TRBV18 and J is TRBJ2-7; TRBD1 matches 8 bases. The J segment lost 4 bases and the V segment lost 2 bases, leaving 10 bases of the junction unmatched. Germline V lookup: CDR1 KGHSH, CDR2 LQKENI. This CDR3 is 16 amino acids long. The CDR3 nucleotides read TGTGCCAGCTCACCAAACACAGGGGGAAGGACGTACGAGCAGTACTTC. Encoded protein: CASSPNTGGRTYEQYF.

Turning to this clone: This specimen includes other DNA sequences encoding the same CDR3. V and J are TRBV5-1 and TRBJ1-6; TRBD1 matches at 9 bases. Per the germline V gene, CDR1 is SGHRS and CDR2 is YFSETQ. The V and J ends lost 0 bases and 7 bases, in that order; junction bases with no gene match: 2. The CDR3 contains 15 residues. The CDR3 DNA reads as TGCGCCAGCAGCTTGGCGGGGACAGGGAATTCACCCCTCCACTTT. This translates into CASSLAGTGNSPLHF.

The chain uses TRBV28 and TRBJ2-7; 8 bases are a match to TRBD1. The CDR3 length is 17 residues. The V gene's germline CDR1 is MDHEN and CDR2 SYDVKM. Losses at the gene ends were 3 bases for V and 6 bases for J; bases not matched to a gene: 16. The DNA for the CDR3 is TGTGCCAGCAGTTTTAGCCCGGGACAGGCGGGGTCGGGCGAGCAGTACTTC. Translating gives CASSFSPGQAGSGEQYF.

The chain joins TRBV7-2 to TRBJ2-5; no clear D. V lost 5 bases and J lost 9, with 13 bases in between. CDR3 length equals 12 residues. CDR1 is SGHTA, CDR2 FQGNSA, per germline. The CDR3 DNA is TGTGCCAGCAGCACTACCGACAAGGCCCAGTACTTC. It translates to CASSTTDKAQYF.

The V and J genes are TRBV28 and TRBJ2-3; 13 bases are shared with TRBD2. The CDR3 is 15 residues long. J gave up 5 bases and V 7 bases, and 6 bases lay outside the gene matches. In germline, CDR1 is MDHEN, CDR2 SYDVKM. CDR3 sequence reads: CASTTSGRAGDTQYF. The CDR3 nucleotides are TGTGCCAGCACAACTAGCGGGAGGGCAGGAGATACGCAGTATTTT. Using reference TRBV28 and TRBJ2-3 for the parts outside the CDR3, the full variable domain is DVKVTQSSRYLVKRTGEKVFLECVQDMDHENMFWYRQDPGLGLRLIYFSYDVKMKEKGDIPEGYSVSREKKERFSLILESASTNQTSMYLCASTTSGRAGDTQYFGPGTRLTVL.

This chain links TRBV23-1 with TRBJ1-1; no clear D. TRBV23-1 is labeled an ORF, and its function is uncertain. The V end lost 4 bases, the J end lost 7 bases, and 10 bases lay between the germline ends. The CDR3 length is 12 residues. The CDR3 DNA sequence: TGCGCCAGCAGTCCCGGACGGCATGAAGCTTTCTTT. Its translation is CASSPGRHEAFF.

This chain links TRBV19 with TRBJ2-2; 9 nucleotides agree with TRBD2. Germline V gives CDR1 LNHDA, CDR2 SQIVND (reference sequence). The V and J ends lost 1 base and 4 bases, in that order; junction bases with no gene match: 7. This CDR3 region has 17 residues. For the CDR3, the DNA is TGTGCCAGTAGTATAGCGCCTCTAGCGGGATTCACCGGGGAGCTGTTTTTT. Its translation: CASSIAPLAGFTGELFF.

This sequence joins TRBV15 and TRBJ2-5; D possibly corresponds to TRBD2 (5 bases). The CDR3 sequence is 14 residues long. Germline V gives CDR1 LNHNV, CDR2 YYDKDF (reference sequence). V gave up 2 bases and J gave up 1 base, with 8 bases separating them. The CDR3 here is CATSRRSGQETQYF. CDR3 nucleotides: TGTGCCACCAGCAGAAGGAGCGGCCAAGAGACCCAGTACTTC.

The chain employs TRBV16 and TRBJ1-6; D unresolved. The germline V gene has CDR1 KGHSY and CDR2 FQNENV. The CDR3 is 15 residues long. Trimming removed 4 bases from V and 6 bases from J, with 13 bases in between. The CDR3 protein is CASSPSSGPNSPLHF. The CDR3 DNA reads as TGTGCCAGCAGCCCATCAAGCGGCCCTAATTCACCCCTCCACTTT.

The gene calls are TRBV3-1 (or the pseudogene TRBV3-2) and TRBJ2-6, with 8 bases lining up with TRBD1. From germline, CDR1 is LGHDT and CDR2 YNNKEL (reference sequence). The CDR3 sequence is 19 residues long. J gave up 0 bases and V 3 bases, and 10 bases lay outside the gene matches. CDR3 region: CASSHSDRGVTSGANVLTF. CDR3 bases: TGTGCCAGCAGCCACTCAGACAGGGGCGTGACCTCTGGGGCCAACGTCCTGACTTTC.

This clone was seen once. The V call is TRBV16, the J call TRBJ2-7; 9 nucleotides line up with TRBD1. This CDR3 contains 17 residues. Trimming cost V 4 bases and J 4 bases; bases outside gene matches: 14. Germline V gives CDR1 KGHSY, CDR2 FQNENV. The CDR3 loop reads CASSRFTGGLPIYEQYF. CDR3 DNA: TGTGCCAGCAGCCGATTCACAGGGGGCCTACCTATATACGAGCAGTACTTC.

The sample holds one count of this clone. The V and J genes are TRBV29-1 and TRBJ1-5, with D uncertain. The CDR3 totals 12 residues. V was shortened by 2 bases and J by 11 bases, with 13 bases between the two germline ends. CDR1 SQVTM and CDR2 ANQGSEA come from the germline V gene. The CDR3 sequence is CSVEIGSGSQHF. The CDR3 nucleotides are TGCAGCGTTGAAATAGGGTCGGGTTCCCAGCATTTT.

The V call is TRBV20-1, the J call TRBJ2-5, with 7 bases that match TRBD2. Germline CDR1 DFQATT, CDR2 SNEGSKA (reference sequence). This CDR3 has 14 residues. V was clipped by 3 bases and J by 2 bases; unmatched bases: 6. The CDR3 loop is CSASLLAVQETQYF. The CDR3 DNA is TGCAGTGCTAGTCTGCTAGCGGTGCAAGAGACCCAGTACTTC.

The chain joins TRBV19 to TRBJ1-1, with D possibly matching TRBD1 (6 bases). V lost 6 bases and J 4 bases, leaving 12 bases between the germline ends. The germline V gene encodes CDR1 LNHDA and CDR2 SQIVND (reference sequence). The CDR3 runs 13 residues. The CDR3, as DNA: TGTGCCAGTAGAAACAGGGACCCCACTGAAGCTTTCTTT. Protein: CASRNRDPTEAFF.